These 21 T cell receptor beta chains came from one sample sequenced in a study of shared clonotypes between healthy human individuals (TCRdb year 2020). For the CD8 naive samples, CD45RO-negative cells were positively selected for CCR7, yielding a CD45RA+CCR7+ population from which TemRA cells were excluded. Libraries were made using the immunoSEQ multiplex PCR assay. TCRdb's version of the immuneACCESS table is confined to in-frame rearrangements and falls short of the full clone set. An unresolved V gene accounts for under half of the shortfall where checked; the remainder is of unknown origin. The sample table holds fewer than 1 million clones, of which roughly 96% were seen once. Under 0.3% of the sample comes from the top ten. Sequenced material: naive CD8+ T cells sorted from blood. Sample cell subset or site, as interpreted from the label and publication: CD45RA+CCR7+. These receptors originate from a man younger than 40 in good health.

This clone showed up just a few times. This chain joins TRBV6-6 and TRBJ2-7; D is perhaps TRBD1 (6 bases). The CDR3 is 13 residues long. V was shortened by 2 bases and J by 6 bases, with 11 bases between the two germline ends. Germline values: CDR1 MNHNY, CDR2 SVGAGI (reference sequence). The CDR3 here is CASSYNRAGEQYF. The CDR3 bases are TGTGCCAGCAGTTACAACAGGGCCGGCGAGCAGTACTTC.

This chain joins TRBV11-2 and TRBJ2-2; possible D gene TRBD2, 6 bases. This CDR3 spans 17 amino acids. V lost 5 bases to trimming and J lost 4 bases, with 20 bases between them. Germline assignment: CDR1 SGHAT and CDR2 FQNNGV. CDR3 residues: CASSRGVPKEVTGELFF. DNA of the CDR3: TGTGCCAGCAGCCGCGGGGTCCCCAAAGAAGTCACCGGGGAGCTGTTTTTT.

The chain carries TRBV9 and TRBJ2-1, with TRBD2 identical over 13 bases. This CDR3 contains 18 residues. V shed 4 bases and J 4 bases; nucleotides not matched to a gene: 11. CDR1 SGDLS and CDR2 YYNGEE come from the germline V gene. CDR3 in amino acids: CASSLRRTSGSGYNEQFF. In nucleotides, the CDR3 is TGTGCCAGCAGCCTTCGCAGGACTAGCGGGAGTGGATACAATGAGCAGTTCTTC.

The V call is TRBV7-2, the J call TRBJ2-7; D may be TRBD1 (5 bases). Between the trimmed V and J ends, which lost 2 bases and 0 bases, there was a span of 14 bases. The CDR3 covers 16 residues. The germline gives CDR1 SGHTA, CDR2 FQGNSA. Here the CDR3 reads CASSLSSTESSYEQYF. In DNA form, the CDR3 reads TGTGCCAGCAGCTTATCGTCGACAGAGAGCTCCTACGAGCAGTACTTC.

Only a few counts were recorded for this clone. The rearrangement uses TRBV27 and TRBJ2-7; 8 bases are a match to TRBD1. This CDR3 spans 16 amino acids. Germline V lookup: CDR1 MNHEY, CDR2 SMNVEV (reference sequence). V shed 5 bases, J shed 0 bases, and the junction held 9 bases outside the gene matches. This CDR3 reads CASSNGQGLSSYEQYF. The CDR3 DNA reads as TGTGCCAGCAGTAACGGACAGGGTCTGAGCTCCTACGAGCAGTACTTC.

The CDR3 bases are TGTGCCAGCAGTTTTGAGGCGGGCGGGTCCTACGAGCAGTACTTC. Encoded protein: CASSFEAGGSYEQYF. V usage is TRBV28 and J usage is TRBJ2-7; D might be TRBD2 (5 bases). With 3 bases removed from V and 1 base from J, the gap between germline ends came to 13 bases. Looked up from germline, CDR1 is MDHEN and CDR2 is SYDVKM. This CDR3 has 15 amino acids. Full variable domain (missing parts from reference TRBV28 and TRBJ2-7): DVKVTQSSRYLVKRTGEKVFLECVQDMDHENMFWYRQDPGLGLRLIYFSYDVKMKEKGDIPEGYSVSREKKERFSLILESASTNQTSMYLCASSFEAGGSYEQYFGPGTRLTVT.

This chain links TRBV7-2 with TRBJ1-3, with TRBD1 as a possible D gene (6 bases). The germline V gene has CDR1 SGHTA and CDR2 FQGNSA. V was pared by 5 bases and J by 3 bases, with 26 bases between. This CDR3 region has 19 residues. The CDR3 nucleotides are TGTGCCAGCAGCCTCAGGTCGCCGCAACAGGGATTGGGTGGAAACACCATATATTTT. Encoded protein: CASSLRSPQQGLGGNTIYF.

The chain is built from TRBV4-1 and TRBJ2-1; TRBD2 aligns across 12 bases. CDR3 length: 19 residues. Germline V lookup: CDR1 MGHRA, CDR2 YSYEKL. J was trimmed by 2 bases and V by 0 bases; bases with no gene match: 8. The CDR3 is CASSQDSSASGRAYNEQFF. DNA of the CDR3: TGCGCCAGCAGCCAAGATAGTTCGGCTAGCGGGAGGGCCTACAATGAGCAGTTCTTC.

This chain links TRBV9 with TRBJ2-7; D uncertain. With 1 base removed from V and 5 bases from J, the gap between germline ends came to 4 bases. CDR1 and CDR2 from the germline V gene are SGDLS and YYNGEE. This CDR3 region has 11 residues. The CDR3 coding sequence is TGTGCCAGCAGCGTACAACACGAGCAGTACTTC. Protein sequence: CASSVQHEQYF.

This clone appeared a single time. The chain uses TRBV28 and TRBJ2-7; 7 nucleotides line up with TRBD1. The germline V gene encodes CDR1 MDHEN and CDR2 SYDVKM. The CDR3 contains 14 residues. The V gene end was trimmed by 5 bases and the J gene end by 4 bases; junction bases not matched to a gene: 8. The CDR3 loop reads CASSPGQNRYEQYF. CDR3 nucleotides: TGTGCCAGCAGTCCGGGACAGAACCGGTACGAGCAGTACTTC.

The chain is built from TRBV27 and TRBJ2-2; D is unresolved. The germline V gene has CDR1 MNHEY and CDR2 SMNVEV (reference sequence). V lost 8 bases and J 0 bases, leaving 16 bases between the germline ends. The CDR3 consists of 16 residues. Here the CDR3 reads CASRPGGTTNTGELFF. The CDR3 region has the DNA TGTGCCAGCCGCCCCGGTGGAACCACGAACACCGGGGAGCTGTTTTTT.

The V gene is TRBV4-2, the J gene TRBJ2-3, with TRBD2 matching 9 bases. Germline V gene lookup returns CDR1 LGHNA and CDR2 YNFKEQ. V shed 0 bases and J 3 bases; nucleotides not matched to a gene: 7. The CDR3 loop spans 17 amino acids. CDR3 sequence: CASSQEWAGGITDTQYF. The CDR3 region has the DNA TGTGCCAGCAGCCAAGAATGGGCGGGAGGGATAACAGATACGCAGTATTTT.

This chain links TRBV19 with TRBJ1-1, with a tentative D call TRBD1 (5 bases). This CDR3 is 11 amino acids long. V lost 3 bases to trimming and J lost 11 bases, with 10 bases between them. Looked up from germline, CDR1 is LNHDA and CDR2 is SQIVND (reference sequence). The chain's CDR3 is CASSMGQGAFF. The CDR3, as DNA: TGTGCCAGTAGTATGGGCCAGGGTGCTTTCTTT.

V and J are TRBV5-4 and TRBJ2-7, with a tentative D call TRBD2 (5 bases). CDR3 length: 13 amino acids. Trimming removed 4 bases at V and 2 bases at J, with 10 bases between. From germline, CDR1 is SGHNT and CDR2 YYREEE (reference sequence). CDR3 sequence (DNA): TGTGCCAGCAGCCGGACTCTTACCTACGAGCAGTACTTC. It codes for CASSRTLTYEQYF.

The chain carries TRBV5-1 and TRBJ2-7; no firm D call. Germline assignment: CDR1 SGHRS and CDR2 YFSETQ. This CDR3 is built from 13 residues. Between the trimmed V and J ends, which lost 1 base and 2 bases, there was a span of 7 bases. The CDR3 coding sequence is TGCGCCAGCAGCTTGAACGATCCCTACGAGCAGTACTTC. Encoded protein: CASSLNDPYEQYF.

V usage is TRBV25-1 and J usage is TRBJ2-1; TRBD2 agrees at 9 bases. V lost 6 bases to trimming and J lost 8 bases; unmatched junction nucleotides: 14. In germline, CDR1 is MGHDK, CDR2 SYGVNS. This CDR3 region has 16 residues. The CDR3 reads CASSRVPGTSSDEQFF. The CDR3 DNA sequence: TGTGCCAGCAGCCGGGTTCCCGGGACTAGCTCCGATGAGCAGTTCTTC.

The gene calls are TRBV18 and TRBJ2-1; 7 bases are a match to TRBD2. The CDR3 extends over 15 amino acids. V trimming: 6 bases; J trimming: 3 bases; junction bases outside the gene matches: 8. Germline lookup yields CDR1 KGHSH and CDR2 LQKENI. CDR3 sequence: CASSRTRFLYNEQFF. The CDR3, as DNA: TGTGCCAGCTCTCGGACTAGGTTCCTCTACAATGAGCAGTTCTTC.

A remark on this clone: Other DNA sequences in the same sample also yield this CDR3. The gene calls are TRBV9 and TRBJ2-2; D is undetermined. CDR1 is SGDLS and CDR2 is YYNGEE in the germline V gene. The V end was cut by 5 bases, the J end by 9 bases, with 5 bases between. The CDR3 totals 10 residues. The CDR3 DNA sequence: TGTGCCAGCAGTGGGAGGGAGCTGTTTTTT. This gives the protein CASSGRELFF. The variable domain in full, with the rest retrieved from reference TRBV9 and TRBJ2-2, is DSGVTQTPKHLITATGQRVTLRCSPRSGDLSVYWYQQSLDQGLQFLIQYYNGEERAKGNILERFSAQQFPDLHSELNLSSLELGDSALYFCASSGRELFFGEGSRLTVL.

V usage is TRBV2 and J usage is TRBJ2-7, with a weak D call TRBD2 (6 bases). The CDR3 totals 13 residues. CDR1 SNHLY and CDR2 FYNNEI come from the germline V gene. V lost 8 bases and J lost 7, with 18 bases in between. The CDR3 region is CASGESLAGEQYF. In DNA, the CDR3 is TGTGCCAGCGGGGAAAGTCTCGCGGGAGAGCAGTACTTC.

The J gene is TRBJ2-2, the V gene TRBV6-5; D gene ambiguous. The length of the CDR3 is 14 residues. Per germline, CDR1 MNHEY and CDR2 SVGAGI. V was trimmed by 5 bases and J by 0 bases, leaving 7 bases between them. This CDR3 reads CASSLTSNTGELFF. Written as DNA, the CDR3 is TGTGCCAGCAGTCTCACATCGAACACCGGGGAGCTGTTTTTT.

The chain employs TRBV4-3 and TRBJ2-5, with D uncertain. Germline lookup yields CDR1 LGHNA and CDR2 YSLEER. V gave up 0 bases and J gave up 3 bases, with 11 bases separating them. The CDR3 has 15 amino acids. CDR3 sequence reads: CASSQDHLGKETQYF. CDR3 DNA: TGCGCCAGCAGCCAAGATCATCTAGGGAAAGAGACCCAGTACTTC.